A single sample is the source of the 22 T cell receptor beta chains below, sequenced in a study of blood T cell repertoires in COVID-19. TCRdb's table, derived via immunoSEQ multiplex PCR, lists solely in-frame clones and lacks some. The sample records over 400,000 clones, 86% being singletons. The sample taken for sequencing was peripheral blood. The receptors stem from a young woman with active or convalescent COVID-19.

The rearrangement uses TRBV3-1 (or the pseudogene TRBV3-2) and TRBJ2-1; 15 positions agree with TRBD2. Germline lookup yields CDR1 LGHDT and CDR2 YNNKEL (reference sequence). Unmatched junction bases numbered 10, after V lost 0 bases and J lost 7 bases. This CDR3 is built from 19 residues. The CDR3 DNA reads as TGTGCCAGCAGCCAAGATTGGGGGACTAGCGGGAGGAATTGGAATGAGCAGTTCTTC. Its translation: CASSQDWGTSGRNWNEQFF.

The gene calls are TRBV19 and TRBJ1-2, with unresolved D. The CDR3 has 14 residues. Germline V gene sequence: CDR1 LNHDA, CDR2 SQIVND (reference sequence). V dropped 4 bases and J dropped 6 bases, with 15 bases sitting between them. In DNA form, the CDR3 reads TGTGCCAGTAGTACCTCCGGGAGGGTGCATGGCTACACCTTC. Translating it yields CASSTSGRVHGYTF. Using reference TRBV19 and TRBJ1-2 for the parts outside the CDR3, the full variable domain is DGGITQSPKYLFRKEGQNVTLSCEQNLNHDAMYWYRQDPGQGLRLIYYSQIVNDFQKGDIAEGYSVSREKKESFPLTVTSAQKNPTAFYLCASSTSGRVHGYTFGSGTRLTVV.

This clone was recorded only once. This CDR3 reads CASSKQDPAYYEQYF. The CDR3, as DNA: TGTGCCAGCAGCAAACAGGACCCAGCATACTACGAGCAGTACTTC. The chain combines TRBV7-9 with TRBJ2-7, with D perhaps TRBD1 (5 bases). CDR1 and CDR2 (germline): SEHNR, FQNEAQ (reference sequence). The CDR3 spans 15 residues. Trimming took 5 bases from V and 3 from J, leaving 17 bases between them. The variable domain in full, completed from reference TRBV7-9 and TRBJ2-7, reads DTGVSQNPRHKITKRGQNVTFRCDPISEHNRLYWYRQTLGQGPEFLTYFQNEAQLEKSRLLSDRFSAERPKGSFSTLEIQRTEQGDSAMYLCASSKQDPAYYEQYFGPGTRLTVT.

The CDR3 is CAISGGTGENYGYTF. Here the CDR3 DNA reads TGTGCCATCAGTGGAGGGACAGGGGAAAACTATGGCTACACCTTC. The chain links TRBV10-3 to TRBJ1-2; 10 bases are shared with TRBD1. The V and J ends lost 4 bases and 2 bases, in that order; junction bases with no gene match: 4. CDR1 is ENHRY and CDR2 is SYGVKD in the germline V gene. The CDR3 consists of 15 residues.

The V call is TRBV9, the J call TRBJ1-2; 8 bases agree with TRBD1. The CDR3 has 15 residues. CDR1 and CDR2 (germline): SGDLS, YYNGEE. V dropped 4 bases and J dropped 7; count of bases not matched to a gene: 12. The CDR3 DNA follows: TGTGCCAGCAGCCGTGACCCGGGACAGGATTTTGGCTACACCTTC. Its protein is CASSRDPGQDFGYTF.

V gene TRBV2 combines with J gene TRBJ1-1, with 7 bases matching TRBD1. This CDR3 has 13 residues. In germline, CDR1 is SNHLY, CDR2 FYNNEI. After removal of 6 bases from V and 5 bases from J, the junction contained 6 bases not matched to a gene. The CDR3 nucleotides read TGTGCCAGCAGGGCAGGGGGACGGACTGAAGCTTTCTTT. It codes for CASRAGGRTEAFF.

The rearrangement joins TRBV7-2 to TRBJ1-1; D gene uncertain. From germline, CDR1 is SGHTA and CDR2 FQGNSA. The CDR3 sequence is 13 residues long. The ends were cut back, 5 bases at V and 0 bases at J, with 7 bases in the middle. The CDR3 nucleotides are TGTGCCAGCAGCCCCGTTCTGAACACTGAAGCTTTCTTT. Translated: CASSPVLNTEAFF.

This clone was counted only a few times. The gene calls are TRBV27 and TRBJ2-2; possibly TRBD2 for D (5 bases). Germline CDR1 is MNHEY and CDR2 is SMNVEV (reference sequence). Trimming took 3 bases from V and 9 from J, leaving 17 bases between them. The CDR3 covers 15 residues. The CDR3 bases are TGTGCCAGCAGTTTTCCGAGTACTAGGGCCCGGGAGCTGTTTTTT. Translation gives CASSFPSTRARELFF.

The V call is TRBV11-2, the J call TRBJ2-3; 7 nucleotides line up with TRBD2. V trimming: 3 bases; J trimming: 1 base; junction bases outside the gene matches: 4. CDR1 SGHAT and CDR2 FQNNGV come from the germline V gene. CDR3 length: 15 residues. The CDR3 region has the DNA TGTGCCAGCAGCTTGGGCGGGAGTGGCACAGATACGCAGTATTTT. Translating it yields CASSLGGSGTDTQYF.

The chain recombines TRBV7-2 with TRBJ2-2; TRBD1 agrees at 9 bases. The junction had 8 bases not matched to a gene; V was cut back by 5 bases and J by 7 bases. The germline gives CDR1 SGHTA, CDR2 FQGNSA. CDR3 length equals 15 residues. In DNA form, the CDR3 reads TGTGCCAGCAGCAAAATGGGACAGGGCATCGGGGAGCTGTTTTTT. This sequence encodes CASSKMGQGIGELFF.

The chain combines TRBV2 with TRBJ1-2, with D hard to call. V lost 5 bases and J lost 0, with 10 bases in between. CDR3 size: 14 residues. Germline assignment: CDR1 SNHLY and CDR2 FYNNEI. This chain's CDR3 is CASSQAAANYGYTF. Written as DNA, the CDR3 is TGTGCCAGCAGTCAGGCAGCTGCTAACTATGGCTACACCTTC.

The V gene is TRBV25-1, the J gene TRBJ2-1; D is unresolved. V lost 5 bases and J 7 bases, leaving 12 bases between the germline ends. CDR3 length: 13 residues. Germline V gives CDR1 MGHDK, CDR2 SYGVNS. The CDR3 here is CASSLQMNNEQFF. The CDR3 DNA reads as TGTGCCAGCAGTCTCCAGATGAATAATGAGCAGTTCTTC.

This clone was seen more than once but under ten times. This chain connects TRBV2 to TRBJ2-1; 10 bases are shared with TRBD1. V dropped 8 bases and J dropped 9; count of bases not matched to a gene: 7. In germline, CDR1 is SNHLY, CDR2 FYNNEI. The CDR3 loop spans 13 amino acids. Written as DNA, the CDR3 is TGTGCCAGCGGGGACAGGGGATACGGTGAGCAGTTCTTC. As protein: CASGDRGYGEQFF.

This clone was recorded only once. The chain links TRBV3-1 (or the pseudogene TRBV3-2) to TRBJ1-5, with TRBD1 identical over 8 bases. Losses at the gene ends were 4 bases for V and 0 bases for J; bases not matched to a gene: 17. The germline CDR1 and CDR2 sequences are LGHDT and YNNKEL (reference sequence). The CDR3 is made up of 20 amino acids. The CDR3 loop reads CASSPTPTGTGLYSNQPQHF. The CDR3 nucleotides read TGTGCCAGCAGCCCGACTCCTACCGGGACAGGCCTGTATAGCAATCAGCCCCAGCATTTT.

V is TRBV18 and J is TRBJ1-3; 9 nucleotides line up with TRBD1. The V and J ends lost 0 bases and 4 bases, in that order; junction bases with no gene match: 10. Germline V gives CDR1 KGHSH, CDR2 LQKENI. The CDR3 is made up of 18 amino acids. The CDR3, as DNA: TGTGCCAGCTCACCACCGCTGGGACAGGGATTTACGGGAAACACCATATATTTT. Amino acid sequence: CASSPPLGQGFTGNTIYF.

The chain links TRBV29-1 to TRBJ2-1, with 9 bases aligning to TRBD2. Germline CDR1 and CDR2: SQVTM and ANQGSEA. CDR3 length: 13 amino acids. The ends lost 2 bases at V and 10 bases at J; junction bases unmatched: 6. The CDR3 DNA sequence: TGCAGCGTTGAAAGGACTAGCGCTCGGGAGCAGTTCTTC. It specifies CSVERTSAREQFF.

The rearrangement links TRBV5-1 to TRBJ1-1; TRBD1 aligns across 8 bases. This CDR3 spans 14 amino acids. V lost 2 bases and J lost 10; bases outside the gene matches: 10. CDR1 and CDR2 from the germline V gene are SGHRS and YFSETQ. As DNA, the CDR3 is TGCGCCAGCAGCTTTGGACAGGGAAACTTTTCAGCTTTCTTT. It encodes CASSFGQGNFSAFF.

Here the CDR3 reads CASSTRTGPVRTNQPQHF. CDR3 bases: TGTGCCAGTAGTACCCGGACAGGGCCGGTCCGTACGAATCAGCCCCAGCATTTT. V gene TRBV19 combines with J gene TRBJ1-5; 8 bases agree with TRBD1. The ends lost 4 bases at V and 4 bases at J; junction bases unmatched: 15. Germline CDR1 LNHDA, CDR2 SQIVND (reference sequence). The CDR3 length is 18 residues.

The chain is built from TRBV7-8 and TRBJ1-2; possible D gene TRBD1, 5 bases. Trimming cost V 5 bases and J 3 bases, with 13 bases left between them. The CDR3 has 14 residues. Germline CDR1 reads SGHVS; CDR2 reads FQNEAQ. In DNA form, the CDR3 reads TGTGCCAGCAGCGGGGCGACGGTGGACTATGGCTACACCTTC. It encodes CASSGATVDYGYTF.

The chain couples TRBV25-1 to TRBJ2-3; 12 bases are a match to TRBD2. CDR1 is MGHDK and CDR2 is SYGVNS in the germline V gene. The CDR3 is 16 amino acids. The ends lost 5 bases at V and 2 bases at J; junction bases unmatched: 5. CDR3 sequence: CASSNGLAGNTDTQYF. The CDR3 region has the DNA TGTGCCAGCAGTAACGGACTAGCGGGGAACACAGATACGCAGTATTTT.

V usage is TRBV6-2 or TRBV6-3 and J usage is TRBJ2-2; D call uncertain. The V end lost 0 bases, the J end lost 6 bases, and 17 bases lay between the germline ends. The CDR3 totals 17 residues. Germline CDR1 is MNHEY and CDR2 is SVGEGT. The CDR3 DNA follows: TGTGCCAGCAGTTACTCCACCTTGTCCAGTTTGGCCGGGGAGCTGTTTTTT. The encoded protein is CASSYSTLSSLAGELFF.

V and J are TRBV18 and TRBJ2-2; 11 bases align to TRBD2. CDR1 and CDR2 (germline): KGHSH, LQKENI. V was pared by 2 bases and J by 4 bases, with 9 bases of the junction left unmatched. The CDR3 loop spans 18 amino acids. The CDR3 sequence: CASSPFSGRAGGTGELFF. In DNA form, the CDR3 reads TGTGCCAGCTCACCATTTAGCGGGAGGGCCGGAGGCACCGGGGAGCTGTTTTTT.